The following is a TCR beta chain sequence with its context. The V gene's germline CDR1 is MNHEY and CDR2 SMNVEV (reference sequence). This CDR3 region has 16 residues. The junction had 7 bases not matched to a gene; V was cut back by 2 bases and J by 5 bases. Documented treatment: around 19 received Ad26.COV2.S at low or high dose, single or two shots; five or six received placebo; per-sample allocation not given. Samples analyzed were those drawn on day 63 after the first vaccine or placebo injection. Clones were sequenced by immunoSEQ multiplex PCR, and TCRdb holds only the in-frame ones, with some missing. The sample consists of hundreds of thousands of clones, 80% to 95% of them appearing once. This entry comes from a study of Ad26.COV2.S vaccination and SARS-CoV-2 variants. Across the study: Donor was in the COV1001 Ad26.COV2.S trial arm. Recipients of Ad26.COV2.S got it intramuscularly, once or twice 56 days apart.

The chain combines TRBV27 with TRBJ2-3; 10 nucleotides match TRBD2. The material sequenced was peripheral blood, taken in a trial of Ad26.COV2.S vaccine versus placebo. This clonotype originated in a person aged 18 to 59 who received the Ad26.COV2.S COVID-19 vaccine or a placebo. This CDR3 is CASSLIGRTSGDTQYF. The CDR3, as DNA: TGTGCCAGCAGTTTAATCGGGAGGACTAGCGGAGATACGCAGTATTTT.